This T cell receptor (beta chain) was captured by sequencing in a study of CD8 T cells in Susac syndrome. The authors reverse transcribed roughly 0.5 to 1 ug RNA with random hexamers. Amplification of TCR beta CDR3 across 54 Vbeta and 13 Jbeta was performed with immunoSEQ multiplex PCR. Using its own MiXCR run on the immunoSEQ multiplex PCR reads, TCRdb lists one record per CDR3 protein. The sample has 180,000 or so distinct CDR3 sequences; 95% are singletons. J was trimmed by 5 bases and V by 4 bases; bases with no gene match: 5. There are 15 residues in the CDR3. Germline lookup yields CDR1 LGHDT and CDR2 YNNKEL (reference sequence).

Sequenced sample: CD4+ T cells from PBMCs. The clonotype originates from a human donor with multiple sclerosis. V gene TRBV3-1 combines with J gene TRBJ2-5; 12 bases map to TRBD2. The CDR3 protein is CASSPTSGGPETQYF. CDR3 coding DNA: TGTGCCAGCAGCCCGACTAGCGGGGGACCTGAGACCCAGTACTTC.